These T cell receptor beta chains were read from a single sample in a study of shared clonotypes between healthy human individuals. Only in-frame clones appear in the TCRdb table, and some are missing; sequencing was by immunoSEQ multiplex PCR. The profile covers around 700,000 clones, with less than 80% appearing a single time and approximately 1.8% taken by the ten largest. Sequencing was carried out using memory CD4+ T cells sorted from blood. These receptors all come from a woman aged 25-40 years in good health. CDR3s include the opening cysteine and the closing phenylalanine or tryptophan.

J,length,V,CDR3
TRBJ1-5,16,TRBV6-6,CASRGRSGEGNQPQHF
TRBJ2-7,15,TRBV6-5,CASSYQLAGGYEQYF
TRBJ2-3,15,TRBV10-1,CASSESGLSTDTQYF
TRBJ2-2,16,TRBV5-6,CASSYTSGSNTGELFF
TRBJ2-7,15,TRBV5-5,CASSLRGNANYEQYF
TRBJ2-2,16,TRBV10-3,CAISPGQGKGTGELFF
TRBJ1-3,16,TRBV21-1,CASSKKGVVGTGTIYF
TRBJ2-7,13,TRBV6-1,CASRSGTDYEQYF
TRBJ2-2,14,TRBV6-5,CASSYPGVAGELFF
TRBJ1-3,14,TRBV7-9,CASSLTGAGNTIYF